This TCR beta chain was captured in a study of cytomegalovirus exposure and HLA in healthy donors. This CDR3 comprises 13 residues. The V gene's germline CDR1 is MGHRA and CDR2 YSYEKL. Trimming took off 0 bases at V and 8 bases at J, with 10 bases between the two ends. This table comes from immunoSEQ multiplex PCR, and its TCRdb copy is limited to in-frame clones, with some not included. The sample contains some 100,000 clones, around 85% of which appear only once. This TCR derives from a man aged 18 to 30 in good health and CMV-seropositive. The gene calls are TRBV4-1 and TRBJ1-1; D is unclear. Sequencing input: PBMCs. The CDR3 nucleotides are TGCGCCAGCAGCCAAGATAGGACTGGCGAAGCTTTCTTT. Translating gives CASSQDRTGEAFF.